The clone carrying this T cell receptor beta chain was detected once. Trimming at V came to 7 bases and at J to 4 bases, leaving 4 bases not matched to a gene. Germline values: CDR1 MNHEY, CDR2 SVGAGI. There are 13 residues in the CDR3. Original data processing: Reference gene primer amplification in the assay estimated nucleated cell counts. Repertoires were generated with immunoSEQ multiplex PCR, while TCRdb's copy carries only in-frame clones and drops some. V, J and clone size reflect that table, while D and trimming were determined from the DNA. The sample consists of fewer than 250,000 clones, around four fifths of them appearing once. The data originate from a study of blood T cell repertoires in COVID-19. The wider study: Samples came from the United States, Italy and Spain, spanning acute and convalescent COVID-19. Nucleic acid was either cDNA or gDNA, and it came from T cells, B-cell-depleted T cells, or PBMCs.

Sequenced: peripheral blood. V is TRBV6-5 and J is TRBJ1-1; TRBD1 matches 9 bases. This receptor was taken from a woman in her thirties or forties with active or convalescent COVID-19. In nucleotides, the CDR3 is TGTGCCAGCACCCCGGACAGGGGCACTGAAGCTTTCTTT. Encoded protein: CASTPDRGTEAFF.